The sequence of this T cell receptor beta chain was determined in a study of CD8 T cells in ankylosing spondylitis. Concerning this clonotype itself: The antigen is undetermined.

Study outcomes and limitations: Clones tied to disease were said to be significantly enriched in matched ankylosing spondylitis synovial fluid.

V was pared by 0 bases and J by 6 bases, with 7 bases between. CDR1 is SGHNT, CDR2 YYREEE, per germline (reference sequence). There are 13 residues in the CDR3. In making TCR beta libraries, quantitative 5'-RACE with molecular barcodes was used. Each CDR3 protein is one row after TCRdb ran MiXCR on the 5' RACE reads. The data contain approximately 130,000 distinct CDR3 sequences, around 9.3% of them singletons. The chain combines TRBV5-4 with TRBJ2-1; no firm D call. This clonotype was sampled from a male donor with ankylosing spondylitis or in good health (not recorded which). Source material: blood, either unsorted or a sorted T cell fraction (not recorded which). The CDR3 bases are TGTGCCAGCAGCTTGGCCGCCTCCAATGAGCAGTTCTTC. Protein: CASSLAASNEQFF.